This T cell receptor beta chain was sequenced for a study of blood T cell repertoires in COVID-19. The CDR3 consists of 16 residues. Trimming removed 4 bases from V and 0 bases from J, with 15 bases in between. Germline CDR1 is SGHVS and CDR2 is FQNEAQ. Here immunoSEQ multiplex PCR was the method, and the copy in TCRdb shows in-frame clones only, minus some. The sample gives about 230,000 clones, around 84% of which show up once; around 0.97% is in the top ten. The source of this sequence is a man aged 35 to 55 with acute or convalescent COVID-19. Sequencing was carried out using peripheral blood. The gene calls are TRBV7-8 and TRBJ1-1; tentatively, D is TRBD1 (6 bases). CDR3 sequence reads: CASSSLERDMNTEAFF. CDR3 DNA sequence: TGTGCCAGCAGCTCACTAGAAAGGGACATGAACACTGAAGCTTTCTTT. Full variable domain (missing parts from reference TRBV7-8 and TRBJ1-1): GAGVSQSPRYKVAKRGQDVALRCDPISGHVSLFWYQQALGQGPEFLTYFQNEAQLDKSGLPSDRFFAERPEGSVSTLKIQRTQQEDSAVYLCASSSLERDMNTEAFFGQGTRLTVV.